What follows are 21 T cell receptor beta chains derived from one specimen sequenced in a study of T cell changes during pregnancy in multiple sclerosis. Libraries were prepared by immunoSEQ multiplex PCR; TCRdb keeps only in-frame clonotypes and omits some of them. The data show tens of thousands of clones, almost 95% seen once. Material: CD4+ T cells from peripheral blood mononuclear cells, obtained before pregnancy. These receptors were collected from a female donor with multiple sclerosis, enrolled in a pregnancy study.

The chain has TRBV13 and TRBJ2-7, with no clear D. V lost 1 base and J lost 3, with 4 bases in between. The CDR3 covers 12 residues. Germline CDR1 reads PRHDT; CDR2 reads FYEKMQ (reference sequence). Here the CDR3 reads CASSLAFYEQYF. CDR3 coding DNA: TGTGCCAGCAGCTTAGCATTCTACGAGCAGTACTTC.

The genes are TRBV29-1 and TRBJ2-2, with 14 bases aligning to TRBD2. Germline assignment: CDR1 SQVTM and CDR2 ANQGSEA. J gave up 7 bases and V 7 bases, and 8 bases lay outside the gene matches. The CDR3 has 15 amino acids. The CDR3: CSGGLAGVGSGELFF. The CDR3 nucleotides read TGCAGCGGGGGACTAGCGGGAGTCGGAAGCGGGGAGCTGTTTTTT.

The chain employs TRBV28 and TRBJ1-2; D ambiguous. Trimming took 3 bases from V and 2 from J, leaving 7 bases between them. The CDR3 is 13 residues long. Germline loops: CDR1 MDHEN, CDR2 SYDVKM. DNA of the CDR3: TGTGCCAGCAGTTTTTCACAGAACTATGGCTACACCTTC. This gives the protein CASSFSQNYGYTF.

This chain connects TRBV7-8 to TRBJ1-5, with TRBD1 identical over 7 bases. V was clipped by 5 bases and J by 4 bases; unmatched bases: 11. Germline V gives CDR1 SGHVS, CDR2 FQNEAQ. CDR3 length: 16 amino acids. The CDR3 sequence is CASSPAADRNNQPQHF. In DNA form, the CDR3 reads TGTGCCAGCAGCCCCGCCGCGGACAGGAATAATCAGCCCCAGCATTTT.

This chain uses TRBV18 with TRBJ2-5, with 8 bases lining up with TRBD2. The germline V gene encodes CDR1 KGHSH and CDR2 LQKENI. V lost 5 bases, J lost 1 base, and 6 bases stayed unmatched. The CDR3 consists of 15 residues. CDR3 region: CASSVAGTIQETQYF. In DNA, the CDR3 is TGTGCCAGCTCAGTAGCGGGAACCATCCAAGAGACCCAGTACTTC.

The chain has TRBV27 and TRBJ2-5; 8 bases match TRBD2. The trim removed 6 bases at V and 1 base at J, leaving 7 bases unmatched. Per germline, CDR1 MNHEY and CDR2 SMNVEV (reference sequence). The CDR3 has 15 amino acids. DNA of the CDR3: TGTGCCAGCAGGCCTGGCGGGAGGCCCCAAGAGACCCAGTACTTC. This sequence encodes CASRPGGRPQETQYF.

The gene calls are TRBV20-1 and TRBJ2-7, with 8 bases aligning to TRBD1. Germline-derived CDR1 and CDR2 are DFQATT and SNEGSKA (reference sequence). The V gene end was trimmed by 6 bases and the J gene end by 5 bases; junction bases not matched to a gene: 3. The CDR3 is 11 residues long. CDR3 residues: CSAATGDEQYF. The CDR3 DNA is TGCAGTGCCGCGACAGGGGACGAGCAGTACTTC.

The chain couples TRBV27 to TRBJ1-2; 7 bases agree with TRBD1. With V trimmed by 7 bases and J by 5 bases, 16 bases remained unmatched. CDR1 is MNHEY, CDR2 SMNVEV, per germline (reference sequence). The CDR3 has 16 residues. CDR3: CASKPGWGQTSYGYTF. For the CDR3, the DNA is TGTGCCAGCAAACCTGGGTGGGGACAGACGTCATATGGCTACACCTTC.

The CDR3 region is CASSPETGFTEAFF. In nucleotides, the CDR3 is TGTGCCAGCAGCCCGGAGACAGGGTTCACTGAAGCTTTCTTT. The chain uses TRBV7-9 and TRBJ1-1; TRBD1 matches 7 bases. Germline assignment: CDR1 SEHNR and CDR2 FQNEAQ (reference sequence). The CDR3 is 14 amino acids. V was clipped by 5 bases and J by 4 bases; unmatched bases: 7.

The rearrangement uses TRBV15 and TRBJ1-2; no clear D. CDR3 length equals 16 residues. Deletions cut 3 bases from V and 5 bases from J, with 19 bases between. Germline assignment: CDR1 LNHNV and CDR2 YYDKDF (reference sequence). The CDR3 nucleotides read TGTGCCACCAGCAGGGCCCGGAGCCCGGCGGGGTATGGCTACACCTTC. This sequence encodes CATSRARSPAGYGYTF.

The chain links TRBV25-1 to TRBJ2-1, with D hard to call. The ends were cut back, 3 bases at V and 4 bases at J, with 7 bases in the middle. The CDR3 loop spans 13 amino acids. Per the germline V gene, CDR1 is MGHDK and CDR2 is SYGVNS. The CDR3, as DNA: TGTGCCAGCAGTGATCTCGGGTACAATGAGCAGTTCTTC. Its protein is CASSDLGYNEQFF.

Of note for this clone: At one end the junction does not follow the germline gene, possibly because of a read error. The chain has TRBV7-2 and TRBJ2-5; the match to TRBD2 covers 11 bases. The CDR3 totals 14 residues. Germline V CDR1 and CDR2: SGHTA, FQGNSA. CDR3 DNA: TGTGCCAGCAGCCTAGCGGGAGGACAAGAGACCCAGTACTTC. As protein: CASSLAGGQETQYF.

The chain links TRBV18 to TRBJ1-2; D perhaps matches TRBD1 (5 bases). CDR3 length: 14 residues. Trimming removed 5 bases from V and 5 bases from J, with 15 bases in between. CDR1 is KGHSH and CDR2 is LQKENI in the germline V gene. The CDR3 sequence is CASSGDSRLYGYTF. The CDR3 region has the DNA TGTGCCAGCTCAGGAGACAGCCGACTGTATGGCTACACCTTC. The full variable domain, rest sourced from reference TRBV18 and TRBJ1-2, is NAGVMQNPRHLVRRRGQEARLRCSPMKGHSHVYWYRQLPEEGLKFMVYLQKENIIDESGMPKERFSAEFPKEGPSILRIQQVVRGDSAAYFCASSGDSRLYGYTFGSGTRLTVV.

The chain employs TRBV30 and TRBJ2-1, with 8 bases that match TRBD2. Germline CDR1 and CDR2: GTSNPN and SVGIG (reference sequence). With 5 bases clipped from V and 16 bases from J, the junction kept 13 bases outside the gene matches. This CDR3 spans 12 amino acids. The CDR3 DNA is TGTGCCTGGGGCCCGAGCGGGAGTTTTCATTTCTTC. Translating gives CAWGPSGSFHFF.

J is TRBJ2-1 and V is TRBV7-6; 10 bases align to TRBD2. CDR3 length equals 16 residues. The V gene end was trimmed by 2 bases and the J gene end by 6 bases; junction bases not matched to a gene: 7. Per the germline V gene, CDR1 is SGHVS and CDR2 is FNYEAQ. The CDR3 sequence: CASSLIAGGRGNEQFF. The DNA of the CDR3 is TGTGCCAGCAGCTTAATAGCGGGAGGAAGGGGCAATGAGCAGTTCTTC.

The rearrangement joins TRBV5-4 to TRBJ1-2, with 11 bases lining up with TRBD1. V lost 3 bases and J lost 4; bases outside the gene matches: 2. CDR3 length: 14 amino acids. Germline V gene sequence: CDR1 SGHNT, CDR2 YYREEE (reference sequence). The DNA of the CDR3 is TGTGCCAGCAGCTACGGGACAGGGGGCTATGGCTACACCTTC. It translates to CASSYGTGGYGYTF.

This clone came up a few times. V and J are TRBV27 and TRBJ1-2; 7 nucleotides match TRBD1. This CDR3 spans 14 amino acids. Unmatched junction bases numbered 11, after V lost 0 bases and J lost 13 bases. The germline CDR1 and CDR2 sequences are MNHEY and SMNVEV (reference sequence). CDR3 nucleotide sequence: TGTGCCAGCAGTTTATCGGGTGAGGGGGCCTCCATCACCTTC. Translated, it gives CASSLSGEGASITF.

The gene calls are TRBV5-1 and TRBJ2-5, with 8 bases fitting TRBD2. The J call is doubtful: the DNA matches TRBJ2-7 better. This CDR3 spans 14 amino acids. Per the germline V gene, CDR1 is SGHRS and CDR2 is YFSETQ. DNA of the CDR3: TGCGCCAGCAGCTTGGCCAGCGGGAGAAACGAGCAGTACTTC. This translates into CASSLASGRNEQYF.

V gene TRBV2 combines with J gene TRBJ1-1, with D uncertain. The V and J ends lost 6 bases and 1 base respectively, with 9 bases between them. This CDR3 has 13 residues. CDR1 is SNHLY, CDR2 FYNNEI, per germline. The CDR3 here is CASSRGSNTEAFF. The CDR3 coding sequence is TGTGCCAGCAGCCGGGGATCGAACACTGAAGCTTTCTTT.

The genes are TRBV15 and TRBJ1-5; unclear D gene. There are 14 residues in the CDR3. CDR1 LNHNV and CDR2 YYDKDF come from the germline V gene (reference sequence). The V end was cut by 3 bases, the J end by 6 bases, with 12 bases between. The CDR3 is CATSRGGGGQPQHF. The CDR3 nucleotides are TGTGCCACCAGCAGGGGCGGAGGAGGTCAGCCCCAGCATTTT.

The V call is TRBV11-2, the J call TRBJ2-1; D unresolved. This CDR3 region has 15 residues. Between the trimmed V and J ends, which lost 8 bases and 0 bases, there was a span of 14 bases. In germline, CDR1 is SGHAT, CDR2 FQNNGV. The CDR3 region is CASAIALNSYNEQFF. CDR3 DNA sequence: TGTGCCAGCGCCATAGCACTCAACTCCTACAATGAGCAGTTCTTC.